These 31 T cell receptor beta chains came from one sample sequenced in a study of CD4 T cells in relation to SARS-CoV-2 and coronaviruses. The unexposed donors gave CD4+ T cells in 2011-2018, prior to COVID-19. CD4+ T cells were isolated from the cells after roughly 11 days of culture. Their antigen targets remain unknown. Sequenced by immunoSEQ multiplex PCR; TCRdb stores in-frame clones only, minus some. The sample records some 16,000 clones, around 77% being singletons. What was sequenced was CD4+ T cells from PBMCs, cultured in vitro. The receptors here all came from a human donor in good health.

This clone was counted a few times. The chain joins TRBV7-3 to TRBJ1-4, with a tentative D call TRBD1 (5 bases). Deletions cut 4 bases from V and 5 bases from J, with 14 bases between. The CDR3 sequence is 15 residues long. Germline V gene data show CDR1 as SGHTA and CDR2 as FQGTGA. CDR3 region: CASSSSPGANEKLFF. CDR3 nucleotides: TGTGCCAGCAGCTCCAGCCCCGGGGCAAATGAAAAACTGTTTTTT.

The V and J genes are TRBV25-1 and TRBJ2-7, with 12 bases aligning to TRBD1. With V trimmed by 3 bases and J by 4 bases, 10 bases remained unmatched. The germline V gene encodes CDR1 MGHDK and CDR2 SYGVNS. This CDR3 is built from 17 residues. The CDR3 region is CASSDPGTGGLIYEQYF. Here the CDR3 DNA reads TGTGCCAGCAGTGATCCGGGGACAGGGGGCTTAATTTACGAGCAGTACTTC.

This chain connects TRBV24-1 to TRBJ2-3; tentative D call: TRBD2 (5 bases). This CDR3 has 14 residues. Trimming removed 1 base from V and 1 base from J, with 5 bases in between. CDR1 and CDR2 from the germline V gene are KGHDR and SFDVKD. The CDR3 protein is CATSDFGGTDTQYF. The CDR3 nucleotides read TGTGCCACCAGTGATTTCGGGGGCACAGATACGCAGTATTTT.

This rearrangement joins TRBV18 to TRBJ2-2; D unclear. The germline CDR1 and CDR2 sequences are KGHSH and LQKENI. Trimming took 6 bases from V and 4 from J, leaving 6 bases between them. The CDR3 totals 12 residues. The CDR3 reads CASSWGTGELFF. In DNA, the CDR3 is TGTGCCAGCTCTTGGGGCACCGGGGAGCTGTTTTTT.

This clone was observed a single time. The chain uses TRBV19 and TRBJ2-2, with 8 positions matching TRBD1. Germline V gene lookup returns CDR1 LNHDA and CDR2 SQIVND (reference sequence). The J segment lost 4 bases and the V segment lost 4 bases, leaving 8 bases of the junction unmatched. CDR3 length: 16 residues. Here the CDR3 DNA reads TGTGCCAGTAGTACAAGACAGGGGTCAATCACCGGGGAGCTGTTTTTT. Its protein is CASSTRQGSITGELFF.

This clone showed up just a few times. The V call is TRBV27, the J call TRBJ2-1, with 11 bases fitting TRBD1. The CDR3 sequence is 16 residues long. Germline V gene sequence: CDR1 MNHEY, CDR2 SMNVEV (reference sequence). V shed 0 bases, J shed 3 bases, and the junction held 1 base outside the gene matches. The CDR3 region has the DNA TGTGCCAGCAGTTTATCAGGGACAGGGGGCTACAATGAGCAGTTCTTC. Translation: CASSLSGTGGYNEQFF.

CDR3 in DNA: TGTGCCAGCAGCGCGGGCGGCTCCTACGAGCAGTACTTC. It is translated as CASSAGGSYEQYF. The genes are TRBV6-5 and TRBJ2-7; a weak D match, TRBD2 (5 bases). The CDR3 is made up of 13 amino acids. In germline, CDR1 is MNHEY, CDR2 SVGAGI. With 6 bases removed from V and 0 bases from J, the gap between germline ends came to 9 bases.

This clone was counted once. The J gene is TRBJ2-3, the V gene TRBV21-1; the table's TRBD2 call for D was not verified on the DNA. TRBV21-1 is a known pseudogene. CDR3 size: 16 residues. The CDR3, as DNA: TGTGCCAGCAGCAACAGGACTGGTGTTAGCCGAGATACGCAGTATTTT. It specifies CASSNRTGVSRDTQYF.

J is TRBJ1-5 and V is TRBV11-2; D is ambiguous. Trimming stripped 5 bases from V and 2 bases from J, with 7 bases between. The CDR3 spans 13 residues. Germline CDR1 is SGHAT and CDR2 is FQNNGV. The CDR3 nucleotides read TGTGCCAGCAGCCTGCTGGGCAATCAGCCCCAGCATTTT. The encoded protein is CASSLLGNQPQHF.

The chain couples TRBV3-1 (or the pseudogene TRBV3-2) to TRBJ1-1; no firm D call. Germline V gives CDR1 LGHDT, CDR2 YNNKEL (reference sequence). V dropped 1 base and J dropped 5 bases, with 11 bases sitting between them. CDR3 length: 14 amino acids. The CDR3 reads CASSQVDAGTEAFF. In nucleotides, the CDR3 is TGTGCCAGCAGCCAAGTTGACGCGGGTACTGAAGCTTTCTTT.

This clone came up once. The gene calls are TRBV28 and TRBJ1-5; D perhaps matches TRBD1 (5 bases). V was pared by 8 bases and J by 5 bases, with 22 bases between. Germline V gives CDR1 MDHEN, CDR2 SYDVKM. The CDR3 is 16 amino acids. The CDR3 DNA reads as TGTGCCAGCTCCCCGCCGAGGGGAAGAGAGGATCAGCCCCAGCATTTT. This codes for CASSPPRGREDQPQHF.

Sample share makes this clone large. The V and J genes are TRBV6-5 and TRBJ2-1; D gene unclear. Germline V gives CDR1 MNHEY, CDR2 SVGAGI. This CDR3 comprises 14 residues. V lost 0 bases to trimming and J lost 2 bases, with 5 bases between them. The CDR3 spells CASSYSSTYNEQFF. The DNA for the CDR3 is TGTGCCAGCAGTTACTCTTCGACCTACAATGAGCAGTTCTTC.

This rearrangement joins TRBV28 to TRBJ2-3; 10 nucleotides agree with TRBD2. This CDR3 is built from 15 residues. Germline values: CDR1 MDHEN, CDR2 SYDVKM. After removal of 4 bases from V and 2 bases from J, the junction contained 3 bases not matched to a gene. The CDR3 DNA follows: TGTGCCAGCAGTTACGGGACTAGCGACACAGATACGCAGTATTTT. Its translation is CASSYGTSDTDTQYF.

This clone was observed a few times. The chain combines TRBV6-1 with TRBJ2-7, with TRBD2 as a possible D gene (6 bases). Between the trimmed V and J ends, which lost 0 bases and 3 bases, there was a span of 15 bases. This CDR3 spans 16 amino acids. Germline CDR1 is MNHNS and CDR2 is SASEGT. Here the CDR3 reads CASSEARLTAGYEQYF. The CDR3 nucleotides are TGTGCCAGCAGTGAAGCGCGGCTGACAGCGGGCTACGAGCAGTACTTC.

The V call is TRBV5-4, the J call TRBJ1-1; 9 nucleotides line up with TRBD1. V was clipped by 4 bases and J by 0 bases; unmatched bases: 10. Germline values: CDR1 SGHNT, CDR2 YYREEE (reference sequence). The CDR3 loop spans 17 amino acids. Here the CDR3 DNA reads TGTGCCAGCAGCCGGGACCGGGACAGGGCAATGAACACTGAAGCTTTCTTT. Protein sequence: CASSRDRDRAMNTEAFF.

This chain connects TRBV11-1 to TRBJ1-1, with a weak D call TRBD1 (5 bases). Germline CDR1 is SGHAT and CDR2 is FQDESV (reference sequence). Trimming shortened V by 5 bases and J by 4 bases, and 14 bases separated the two germline ends. The CDR3 spans 14 residues. The CDR3: CASSRPAGGTEAFF. Written as DNA, the CDR3 is TGTGCCAGCAGCCGACCCGCGGGGGGCACTGAAGCTTTCTTT.

V is TRBV3-1 (or the pseudogene TRBV3-2) and J is TRBJ2-7; no clear D gene. Trimming shortened V by 6 bases and J by 3 bases, and 6 bases separated the two germline ends. CDR3 length: 11 residues. CDR1 and CDR2 (germline): LGHDT, YNNKEL (reference sequence). The DNA for the CDR3 is TGTGCCAGCAGTCGCCACTACGAGCAGTACTTC. This gives the protein CASSRHYEQYF.

The chain joins TRBV6-2 or TRBV6-3 to TRBJ2-3, with 8 bases matching TRBD1. The V segment lost 6 bases and the J segment 0 bases; nucleotides outside the gene matches: 5. This CDR3 is 15 amino acids long. From germline, CDR1 is MNHEY and CDR2 SVGEGT. CDR3 in amino acids: CASSLQGVSTDTQYF. The CDR3, as DNA: TGTGCCAGCAGCCTACAGGGGGTAAGCACAGATACGCAGTATTTT.

The chain carries TRBV5-4 and TRBJ1-6; unclear D gene. Germline assignment: CDR1 SGHNT and CDR2 YYREEE (reference sequence). The CDR3 covers 12 residues. Trimming shortened V by 0 bases and J by 5 bases, and 0 bases separated the two germline ends. CDR3: CASSLDNSPLHF. The CDR3 region has the DNA TGTGCCAGCAGCTTGGATAATTCACCCCTCCACTTT.

V usage is TRBV19 and J usage is TRBJ2-3, with D unclear. This CDR3 has 15 residues. Per the germline V gene, CDR1 is LNHDA and CDR2 is SQIVND (reference sequence). Between the trimmed V and J ends, which lost 3 bases and 0 bases, there was a span of 10 bases. The CDR3 is CASSIGSRSTDTQYF. The CDR3 coding sequence is TGTGCCAGTAGTATTGGGTCCCGAAGCACAGATACGCAGTATTTT. Combining the CDR3 with reference TRBV19 and TRBJ2-3 gives the whole variable domain DGGITQSPKYLFRKEGQNVTLSCEQNLNHDAMYWYRQDPGQGLRLIYYSQIVNDFQKGDIAEGYSVSREKKESFPLTVTSAQKNPTAFYLCASSIGSRSTDTQYFGPGTRLTVL.

In its sample, this clone was seen a few times. The chain joins TRBV28 to TRBJ2-7; 13 nucleotides line up with TRBD2. The trim removed 5 bases at V and 5 bases at J, leaving 12 bases unmatched. The CDR3 extends over 17 amino acids. The germline V gene has CDR1 MDHEN and CDR2 SYDVKM. CDR3 bases: TGTGCCAGCAGTGCCGAACTAGCGGGAGGGCCTATAAACGAGCAGTACTTC. It codes for CASSAELAGGPINEQYF.

This clone came up a few times. V gene TRBV24-1 combines with J gene TRBJ2-7; no reliable D call. CDR1 is KGHDR and CDR2 is SFDVKD in the germline V gene. The V end was cut by 12 bases, the J end by 7 bases, with 18 bases between. The CDR3 extends over 12 amino acids. The CDR3 region has the DNA TGTGCCTCTCTGTACTCTCCTGGGGAGCAGTACTTC. It is translated as CASLYSPGEQYF.

This rearrangement joins TRBV5-1 to TRBJ2-1; D may match TRBD1 or TRBD2 (5 bases each). The ends were cut back, 1 base at V and 6 bases at J, with 14 bases in the middle. The CDR3 contains 15 residues. Germline CDR1 SGHRS, CDR2 YFSETQ. In DNA form, the CDR3 reads TGCGCCAGCAGCTTGAGGCAGGGTGCGGGCAATGAGCAGTTCTTC. It encodes CASSLRQGAGNEQFF.

CDR3 in amino acids: CASRGGGPGANVLTF. The CDR3 DNA follows: TGTGCCAGTAGAGGGGGGGGGCCTGGGGCCAACGTCCTGACTTTC. The J gene is TRBJ2-6, the V gene TRBV19, with D possibly TRBD2 on 7 matching bases. Germline CDR1 reads LNHDA; CDR2 reads SQIVND (reference sequence). V lost 6 bases and J lost 2, with 11 bases in between. This CDR3 is built from 15 residues.

This chain links TRBV7-2 with TRBJ2-3; the D is unclear. The V end was cut by 2 bases, the J end by 6 bases, with 9 bases between. Per germline, CDR1 SGHTA and CDR2 FQGNSA. The length of the CDR3 is 13 residues. CDR3: CASSLLSGDTQYF. CDR3 nucleotide sequence: TGTGCCAGCAGCTTACTATCTGGCGATACGCAGTATTTT. Full variable domain (remainder filled in from reference TRBV7-2 and TRBJ2-3): GAGVSQSPSNKVTEKGKDVELRCDPISGHTALYWYRQSLGQGLEFLIYFQGNSAPDKSGLPSDRFSAERTGGSVSTLTIQRTQQEDSAVYLCASSLLSGDTQYFGPGTRLTVL.

The genes are TRBV5-5 and TRBJ2-1, with 10 bases matching TRBD2. The V gene's germline CDR1 is SGHKS and CDR2 YYEKEE (reference sequence). This CDR3 has 15 residues. The V and J ends lost 1 base and 9 bases, in that order; junction bases with no gene match: 7. The CDR3 sequence is CASSLSASGSGEQFF. Written as DNA, the CDR3 is TGTGCCAGCAGCTTGTCTGCTAGCGGGAGCGGTGAGCAGTTCTTC.

V gene TRBV10-1 combines with J gene TRBJ2-1; 8 bases line up with TRBD2. Germline V gene lookup returns CDR1 WNHNN and CDR2 SYGVQD (reference sequence). The length of the CDR3 is 17 residues. Trimming took 0 bases from V and 2 from J; bases not matched to a gene: 6. The CDR3 sequence: CASSESIRAGAYNEQFF. DNA for the CDR3: TGCGCCAGCAGTGAGTCAATTAGAGCGGGAGCCTACAATGAGCAGTTCTTC.

DNA for the CDR3: TGTGCCAGCAGTCGAACGGACGGGGTCTCTGGAAACACCATATATTTT. This encodes CASSRTDGVSGNTIYF. The V call is TRBV28, the J call TRBJ1-3, with D unclear. There are 16 residues in the CDR3. Germline lookup yields CDR1 MDHEN and CDR2 SYDVKM. V was cut by 5 bases and J by 0 bases, with 14 bases left in between.

This chain joins TRBV13 and TRBJ2-2, with TRBD2 matching 11 bases. Unmatched junction bases numbered 12, after V lost 4 bases and J lost 5 bases. Germline V gene data show CDR1 as PRHDT and CDR2 as FYEKMQ (reference sequence). This CDR3 is 18 amino acids long. The CDR3 region is CASSSFPTSGAPTGELFF. The DNA of the CDR3 is TGTGCCAGCAGCTCGTTTCCGACTAGCGGGGCCCCAACCGGGGAGCTGTTTTTT. The full variable domain, in which reference TRBV13 and TRBJ2-2 provide the parts outside the CDR3, is AAGVIQSPRHLIKEKRETATLKCYPIPRHDTVYWYQQGPGQDPQFLISFYEKMQSDKGSIPDRFSAQQFSDYHSELNMSSLELGDSALYFCASSSFPTSGAPTGELFFGEGSRLTVL.

This clone was recorded only once. The chain has TRBV4-1 and TRBJ1-2, with TRBD1 as a possible D gene (5 bases). Trimming stripped 2 bases from V and 2 bases from J, with 15 bases between. CDR3 size: 16 residues. Germline V gives CDR1 MGHRA, CDR2 YSYEKL. CDR3 in DNA: TGCGCCAGCAGCCAACCTCTCGAGGGGCGGAACTATGGCTACACCTTC. Protein sequence: CASSQPLEGRNYGYTF.

The J gene is TRBJ1-5, the V gene TRBV2, with D possibly matching TRBD1 (6 bases). V was pared by 2 bases and J by 7 bases, with 15 bases between. Germline V gives CDR1 SNHLY, CDR2 FYNNEI. The CDR3 runs to 15 residues. The CDR3 region is CASSEWGGQKQPQHF. The CDR3 nucleotides are TGTGCCAGCAGTGAATGGGGGGGGCAAAAACAGCCCCAGCATTTT. Complete variable domain (other parts from reference TRBV2 and TRBJ1-5): EPEVTQTPSHQVTQMGQEVILRCVPISNHLYFYWYRQILGQKVEFLVSFYNNEISEKSEIFDDQFSVERPDGSNFTLKIRSTKLEDSAMYFCASSEWGGQKQPQHFGDGTRLSIL.